These 18 T cell receptor beta chains share one sample of origin, sequenced in a study of T cell responses to AZD1222 COVID-19 vaccine (dated by TCRdb to the early 2020s). Preparation of the library involved the immunoSEQ multiplex PCR assay. Entries here come from immuneACCESS through TCRdb and include only in-frame sequences with V and J called. Some clones fail to appear in such tables; in the studies checked, an unresolved V gene covers under half of the shortfall, and the cause of the remainder is unknown. The sample table holds about 150,000 clones, of which 90% to 95% were seen once. 1.5% to 2% of the sample belongs to the ten largest clones. The time point label here, explained by the study, means: baseline before first vaccination. This specimen was peripheral blood, taken on day 0 of AZD1222 vaccination. Source of these receptors: an adult in good health.

This rearrangement joins TRBV5-1 to TRBJ2-5, with D unclear. V lost 1 base and J lost 2, with 9 bases in between. The germline V gene encodes CDR1 SGHRS and CDR2 YFSETQ. This CDR3 region has 14 residues. In DNA form, the CDR3 reads TGCGCCAGCAGCTTGTCACAGCAGCAAGAGACCCAGTACTTC. Protein product: CASSLSQQQETQYF.

This chain joins TRBV7-2 and TRBJ2-1; D perhaps matches TRBD1 (6 bases). Trimming left V 1 base short and J 12 bases short, with 13 bases between. The CDR3 contains 13 residues. CDR1 and CDR2 (germline): SGHTA, FQGNSA. Here the CDR3 DNA reads TGTGCCAGCAGCTTAGTCTCCCTACAGGGGCAGTTCTTC. Residues: CASSLVSLQGQFF.

J is TRBJ1-1 and V is TRBV6-2 or TRBV6-3; D is uncertain. CDR1 and CDR2 from the germline V gene are MNHEY and SVGEGT. V gave up 4 bases and J gave up 3 bases, with 12 bases separating them. CDR3 length equals 14 residues. The CDR3 spells CASSLMATHTEAFF. CDR3 nucleotide sequence: TGTGCCAGCAGTTTGATGGCCACCCACACTGAAGCTTTCTTT.

The chain recombines TRBV18 with TRBJ2-3; TRBD1 agrees at 10 bases. This CDR3 is built from 14 residues. Germline assignment: CDR1 KGHSH and CDR2 LQKENI. V gave up 8 bases and J gave up 2 bases; unmatched junction bases: 4. The CDR3 DNA reads TGTGCCAGCCCGGACAGGGGGATCACAGATACGCAGTATTTT. Protein: CASPDRGITDTQYF.

The chain joins TRBV3-1 (or the pseudogene TRBV3-2) to TRBJ2-3, with 8 bases identical to TRBD1. The V and J ends lost 1 base and 7 bases, in that order; junction bases with no gene match: 7. The CDR3 totals 15 residues. Germline lookup yields CDR1 LGHDT and CDR2 YNNKEL (reference sequence). This CDR3 is CASSQGPGGGYTQYF. In nucleotides, the CDR3 is TGTGCCAGCAGCCAAGGTCCAGGGGGCGGATATACGCAGTATTTT.

The chain uses TRBV6-5 and TRBJ1-2; 11 nucleotides align to TRBD1. CDR1 and CDR2 (germline): MNHEY, SVGAGI. The CDR3 runs 15 residues. V was pared by 7 bases and J by 2 bases, with 6 bases of the junction left unmatched. The CDR3 bases are TGTGCCAGCAAACTAGGGACAGGGGGGAACTATGGCTACACCTTC. Protein sequence: CASKLGTGGNYGYTF.

This sequence joins TRBV4-2 and TRBJ1-5; the D is unclear. Germline V gene lookup returns CDR1 LGHNA and CDR2 YNFKEQ. This CDR3 comprises 14 residues. With 0 bases removed from V and 6 bases from J, the gap between germline ends came to 9 bases. CDR3 loop: CASSQDTSIQPQHF. The CDR3 DNA follows: TGTGCCAGCAGCCAAGATACGAGTATTCAGCCCCAGCATTTT.

The V gene is TRBV9, the J gene TRBJ1-3; D possibly corresponds to TRBD1 (5 bases). From germline, CDR1 is SGDLS and CDR2 YYNGEE. The V gene lost 5 bases and the J gene lost 0 bases, with 18 bases spanning the gap. The CDR3 is made up of 17 amino acids. The CDR3 bases are TGTGCCAGCAGTGCCTCAGGGTTCCCTAGCTCTGGAAACACCATATATTTT. Protein sequence: CASSASGFPSSGNTIYF. Filled out from reference TRBV9 and TRBJ1-3, the complete variable domain reads DSGVTQTPKHLITATGQRVTLRCSPRSGDLSVYWYQQSLDQGLQFLIQYYNGEERAKGNILERFSAQQFPDLHSELNLSSLELGDSALYFCASSASGFPSSGNTIYFGEGSWLTVV.

The CDR3 reads CARRVGATNEKLFF. The CDR3 DNA reads TGTGCCAGGCGGGTGGGGGCAACTAATGAAAAACTGTTTTTT. The chain carries TRBV28 and TRBJ1-4, with D perhaps matching TRBD1 (5 bases). CDR1 MDHEN and CDR2 SYDVKM come from the germline V gene. Deletions cut 9 bases from V and 0 bases from J, with 11 bases between. The CDR3 loop spans 14 amino acids.

The chain carries TRBV19 and TRBJ2-1; the match to TRBD1 covers 8 bases. V was pared by 3 bases and J by 9 bases, with 10 bases of the junction left unmatched. This CDR3 contains 15 residues. Germline V gives CDR1 LNHDA, CDR2 SQIVND (reference sequence). The CDR3 loop reads CASSMNPRQGSEQFF. The DNA of the CDR3 is TGTGCCAGTAGTATGAACCCCCGACAGGGGAGTGAGCAGTTCTTC.

The rearrangement links TRBV18 to TRBJ1-2, with TRBD1 matching 8 bases. Germline V gene sequence: CDR1 KGHSH, CDR2 LQKENI. The CDR3 runs to 13 residues. With V trimmed by 5 bases and J by 4 bases, 3 bases remained unmatched. CDR3 DNA sequence: TGTGCCAGCTCAGGACAGGGAACCTATGGCTACACCTTC. Encoded protein: CASSGQGTYGYTF.

This clone has more than one count but fewer than ten. This chain joins TRBV11-3 and TRBJ1-2; 7 bases align to TRBD1. The CDR3 has 14 amino acids. The J segment lost 7 bases and the V segment lost 8 bases, leaving 13 bases of the junction unmatched. Germline V CDR1 and CDR2: SGHNT, YENEEA. In DNA, the CDR3 is TGTGCCAGCGGACAGACAGGGCCGCCCGCTGGCTACACCTTC. This translates into CASGQTGPPAGYTF.

V and J are TRBV12-3 or TRBV12-4 and TRBJ1-2, with 7 bases matching TRBD1. This CDR3 contains 13 residues. The J segment lost 9 bases and the V segment lost 2 bases, leaving 6 bases of the junction unmatched. Written as DNA, the CDR3 is TGTGCCAGCAGTTTAAAGGGGGCGCCGCGCTACACCTTC. This gives the protein CASSLKGAPRYTF.

V is TRBV29-1 and J is TRBJ1-2, with D possibly matching TRBD1 (6 bases). V lost 2 bases to trimming and J lost 3 bases, with 13 bases between them. CDR1 SQVTM and CDR2 ANQGSEA come from the germline V gene. The CDR3 is 14 residues long. Here the CDR3 reads CSVESRGHYYGYTF. The CDR3 coding sequence is TGCAGCGTTGAATCGAGGGGACATTACTATGGCTACACCTTC.

CDR3 protein: CASSLFSGPNQPQHF. The CDR3 DNA is TGTGCCAGCAGCTTATTCTCGGGGCCCAATCAGCCCCAGCATTTT. This chain joins TRBV7-2 and TRBJ1-5; D might be TRBD1 (5 bases). The CDR3 length is 15 residues. V lost 2 bases, J lost 3 bases, and 11 bases lay in between. Germline values: CDR1 SGHTA, CDR2 FQGNSA.

The V gene is TRBV5-4, the J gene TRBJ2-2; 9 bases match TRBD1. V trimming: 3 bases; J trimming: 4 bases; junction bases outside the gene matches: 4. The V gene's germline CDR1 is SGHNT and CDR2 YYREEE (reference sequence). This CDR3 contains 15 residues. The CDR3 here is CASSSQGARTGELFF. CDR3 DNA: TGTGCCAGCAGCTCACAGGGGGCGCGCACCGGGGAGCTGTTTTTT.

This chain joins TRBV7-2 and TRBJ2-2; 8 bases agree with TRBD1. Germline CDR1 and CDR2: SGHTA and FQGNSA. The CDR3 consists of 17 residues. V gave up 5 bases and J gave up 1 base; unmatched junction bases: 9. CDR3 nucleotides: TGTGCCAGCAGCCTAACGGGACAGGCCTTGAACACCGGGGAGCTGTTTTTT. It yields the protein CASSLTGQALNTGELFF.

This chain joins TRBV29-1 and TRBJ2-3; tentative D call: TRBD2 (7 bases). CDR1 and CDR2 from the germline V gene are SQVTM and ANQGSEA. The CDR3 is 18 amino acids. Trimming removed 7 bases at V and 1 base at J, with 27 bases between. The DNA for the CDR3 is TGCAGCGCCTTAGGGTTGCGGGGGCCCCTTAAACGCACAGATACGCAGTATTTT. Residues: CSALGLRGPLKRTDTQYF.